One T cell receptor beta chain is described in this entry. What it binds is not known. This record belongs to a study of T cell repertoires in ileal Crohn's disease. As for the study in general: Thiopurines (approximately ten) or anti-TNF agents (about 19) were given postoperatively to about half.

Eligibility required adulthood, ileal or ileocolonic Crohn's disease and indicated ileocolonic resection. Profiled with immunoSEQ multiplex PCR; TCRdb holds only in-frame clones, not every one. The data show about 14,000 clones, 80% to 85% seen once. This CDR3 has 14 amino acids. J was trimmed by 5 bases and V by 2 bases; bases with no gene match: 3. Germline loops: CDR1 SGDLS, CDR2 YYNGEE. Broader study findings: Clonal expansions were more frequent in active smokers than non-smokers at surgery.

The sequenced sample was ileal tissue. The TCR comes from an adult with Crohn's disease. The rearrangement joins TRBV9 to TRBJ2-5, with 10 positions matching TRBD2. The CDR3 loop is CASSVLAGVETQYF. In nucleotides, the CDR3 is TGTGCCAGCAGCGTCCTAGCGGGAGTGGAGACCCAGTACTTC.